This T cell receptor beta chain came from a study of long-term antiretroviral therapy in people with HIV. Going into DNA extraction, samples held about 0.95-10 million cryopreserved PBMC. V was cut by 1 base and J by 2 bases, with 15 bases left in between. Germline V lookup: CDR1 SQVTM, CDR2 ANQGSEA. The CDR3 consists of 16 residues. Runs used v3.0 of the immunoSEQ assay and were done at survey level. The method was immunoSEQ multiplex PCR; TCRdb's version includes in-frame clones alone and lacks a portion of them. In the table there are 15,000 to 20,000 clones, 88% of which are singletons. The receptor was isolated from a woman in her 30s with HIV. This chain connects TRBV29-1 to TRBJ2-1; perhaps TRBD1 as D (6 bases). The sequencing here drew on unsorted PBMCs, taken more than 2.2 years before starting antiretroviral therapy. The CDR3 reads CSVEGVPDRAYNEQFF. In nucleotides, the CDR3 is TGCAGCGTTGAAGGGGTGCCGGACAGAGCCTACAATGAGCAGTTCTTC.